This T cell receptor (beta chain) was documented in a study of blood T cells in healthy people across ages. For the second PCR, which ran for about 6 to 11 cycles, a sample-barcoded 5' primer and a J-beta primer mix were used. Each CDR3 protein is one row after TCRdb ran MiXCR on the 5' RACE reads. The table includes over a million distinct CDR3 sequences, approximately 63% detected once. Germline-derived CDR1 and CDR2 are SGDLS and YYNGEE. This CDR3 has 16 residues. Trimming took off 4 bases at V and 1 base at J, with 18 bases between the two ends. Sample: blood. The TCR was taken from a young man in good health. V gene TRBV9 combines with J gene TRBJ2-7; D unclear. CDR3 residues: CASSSSLAEVSYEQYF. The CDR3 DNA reads TGTGCCAGCAGCTCATCACTCGCAGAGGTTTCCTACGAGCAGTACTTC.